This is a list of T cell receptor beta chains from one sample in a study of blood T cell repertoires in COVID-19. The method was immunoSEQ multiplex PCR; TCRdb's version includes in-frame clones alone and lacks a portion of them. The data show about 160,000 clones, around four fifths seen once. Sequenced input: peripheral blood. These receptor sequences come from a woman of 80 years or more with acute or convalescent COVID-19. Both conserved end residues are part of each CDR3. D genes are given only for firm matches. Size tells how often a clone was seen (once, few, many) or the class of an expanded clone, and some rows leave it out.

V	size	J	D	CDR3	DNA
TRBV19	.	TRBJ2-7	.	CASRSQASDSYEQYF	TGTGCCAGTAGATCCCAGGCTAGCGACTCCTACGAGCAGTACTTC
TRBV6-5	.	TRBJ1-6	.	CASSYSGAGHNSPLHF	TGTGCCAGCAGTTACTCTGGGGCAGGGCATAATTCACCCCTCCACTTT
TRBV20-1	many	TRBJ1-4	TRBD1	CSASSTGTESEKLFF	TGCAGTGCTAGTTCGACAGGGACGGAATCTGAAAAACTGTTTTTT
TRBV7-9	.	TRBJ1-1	.	CASSDSMNTEAFF	TGTGCCAGCAGCGACAGTATGAACACTGAAGCTTTCTTT
TRBV3-1/TRBV3-2	.	TRBJ1-4	.	CASSRRASLGEKLFF	TGTGCCAGCAGCCGGAGGGCCTCCCTGGGGGAAAAACTGTTTTTT
TRBV18	.	TRBJ2-7	TRBD1	CASSPPTVGTGGEQYF	TGTGCCAGCTCACCACCCACCGTCGGGACAGGGGGCGAGCAGTACTTC
TRBV27	.	TRBJ1-4	.	CASTSGDEKLFF	TGTGCCAGCACCTCGGGGGATGAAAAACTGTTTTTT
TRBV7-2	.	TRBJ1-1	.	CASSIGPSGAFF	TGTGCCAGCAGCATCGGGCCGAGCGGAGCTTTCTTT
TRBV4-1	.	TRBJ1-2	TRBD1	CASSQDTGTGGDGYTF	TGCGCCAGCAGCCAAGATACAGGGACAGGGGGCGATGGCTACACCTTC
TRBV28	many	TRBJ1-1	.	CASIYNGGAFF	TGTGCCAGCATCTATAACGGCGGGGCTTTCTTT
TRBV14	.	TRBJ1-5	.	CARRQAHQPQHF	TGTGCCAGACGCCAGGCCCATCAGCCCCAGCATTTT
TRBV18	.	TRBJ1-5	.	CASSPGGELPQHF	TGTGCCAGCTCACCAGGGGGGGAACTGCCCCAGCATTTT
TRBV6-5	.	TRBJ2-7	.	CASRSGRSGFEQYF	TGTGCCAGCAGGAGCGGCCGATCGGGTTTCGAGCAGTACTTC
TRBV5-1	.	TRBJ1-1	TRBD1	CASSVEQGANTEAFF	TGCGCCAGCAGCGTAGAACAGGGGGCTAACACTGAAGCTTTCTTT
TRBV4-1	.	TRBJ2-7	.	CASSQERTWRGGPFYEQYF	TGCGCCAGCAGCCAAGAGAGGACTTGGCGGGGCGGCCCGTTTTACGAGCAGTACTTC
TRBV10-3	once	TRBJ2-7	.	CAIKSQADTYEQYF	TGTGCCATCAAAAGCCAGGCAGATACCTACGAGCAGTACTTC
TRBV30	.	TRBJ1-2	TRBD1	CAWSSRGRGEGYTF	TGTGCCTGGAGTTCAAGGGGGCGAGGCGAAGGCTACACCTTC
TRBV14	.	TRBJ2-1	TRBD2	CASSRLQLAGYNEQFF	TGTGCCAGCAGCCGACTACAACTAGCGGGGTACAATGAGCAGTTCTTC
TRBV6-5	.	TRBJ1-2	.	CASRNRERSGYTF	TGTGCCAGCAGAAACAGGGAAAGAAGTGGCTACACCTTC
TRBV6-6	.	TRBJ1-4	.	CASSYQTPGDEKLFF	TGTGCCAGCAGTTACCAGACTCCGGGGGATGAAAAACTGTTTTTT
TRBV27	.	TRBJ2-7	.	CASTNYEQYF	TGTGCCAGCACCAACTACGAGCAGTACTTC
TRBV4-1	.	TRBJ1-1	TRBD1	CASSSDRGGNTEAFF	TGCGCCAGCAGCTCGGACAGGGGAGGGAACACTGAAGCTTTCTTT
TRBV11-2	.	TRBJ2-3	.	CATSRQFSSTDTQYF	TGTGCCACCTCAAGACAGTTCTCTAGCACAGATACGCAGTATTTT
TRBV24-1	.	TRBJ1-5	.	CATSDRVQPQHF	TGTGCCACCAGTGACAGGGTTCAGCCCCAGCATTTT
TRBV19	.	TRBJ2-3	.	CASSIFSVETDTQYF	TGTGCCAGTAGTATTTTTTCGGTGGAGACAGATACGCAGTATTTT
TRBV12-3/TRBV12-4	few	TRBJ1-1	.	CASSSDRNTEAFF	TGTGCCAGCAGTTCGGACAGGAACACTGAAGCTTTCTTT
TRBV4-3	.	TRBJ1-6	.	CASSQEWGPNSPLHF	TGCGCCAGCAGCCAAGAATGGGGGCCCAATTCACCCCTCCACTTT